This T cell receptor beta chain came from a study of shared clonotypes between healthy human individuals (TCRdb year 2020). Notes on the research overall: The cohort comprised two women and a few men aged 18 to 49 years. Between about 0.8 and 9.5 billion PBMCs per donor were obtained by leukapheresis. To increase sequencing depth and limit assay-specific biases, TCR repertoire library preparation and sequencing were carried out by different laboratories using diverse techniques. The study deeply sequenced blood TCR repertoires of several healthy adults to estimate repertoire size and the extent of clonotype sharing between individuals. Per donor, three plates each were used for CD4 naive and CD4 memory, two for CD8 naive, and one for CD8 memory. General findings and caveats noted by the study authors: Sampling was restricted to blood, and TCR repertoires in tissues likely differ from the TCR repertoires found in blood. Compared with non-shared clonotypes, the clonotypes found in all four sorted-subset donors had higher generation probabilities. Naive subsets generally had larger estimated clonotype richness than memory subsets. Pairwise subsampling led to the expectation that sequencing depth would affect the degree of clonotype sharing among donors. Because the study included only a small number of donors, the genetic and exposure-history diversity represented was limited. Rarefaction of sorted-subset datasets indicated incomplete sequencing despite the large sequencing depth. Across four donors, approximately 5% of naive CD4, over 3% of naive CD8, 2.3% of memory CD4, and approximately 0.4% of memory CD8 clonotypes were shared.

Using the deep immunoSEQ assay, TCR CDR3 regions were amplified from genomic DNA by multiplex PCR. Extracted genomic DNA from each cell subset was distributed evenly across all wells of several immunoSEQ 96-well plates, and each plate was treated as a replicate. For sorted subsets, approximately 200 ng of genomic DNA, equivalent to 25,000 to 30,000 T cell genomes, went into each replicate PCR. Purified libraries were quantified with a Qubit 3.0 fluorometer, sized on a Bioanalyzer 2100, and re-quantified with the KAPA Library Quantification kit. A separate single-read 150-cycle Illumina NextSeq 550 flow cell was used to sequence each immunoSEQ 96-well plate. In the authors' own workflow: Because the immunoSEQ output held only junctional sequences and lacked quality scores, the filtering could not match the filtering applied to full-length reads. To assign V/J genes and CDR3, sequences were annotated using PyIR, a Python wrapper for IgBLAST v1.9, with IMGT germline references. Reads with weak V/J assignments (E-value above 1e-6), missing CDR3, stop codons, out-of-frame junctions, or ambiguous translated residues were removed. V3J clonotypes were defined as sequences sharing an identical inferred V gene, J gene, and CDR3 amino acid sequence. Percentage overlap between repertoires was calculated by dividing the number of shared unique clonotypes by the size of the smaller repertoire. RTK rarefaction, the Chao1 estimator, and Recon v2.1 estimates of unobserved clonotypes were used to assess repertoire richness. For all TCRbeta clonotypes obtained by the gDNA method from four donors, generation probabilities were computed with OLGA. TCRdb took over this immuneACCESS table, retaining in-frame rearrangements with V and J assigned. Such tables are incomplete; in checked studies, under half of the missing clones stem from an unresolved V gene, and the remainder is unexplained. V, J and clone size were drawn from that table, and D and trimming were deduced from the DNA. The sample table shows approximately 2,000,000 clones, and roughly 92% are seen once. The ten top clones hold 0.37% of the sample.

For this clone: Its cognate antigen has yet to be identified. There are no base qualities to consult, and no much larger clone falls within one base.

Healthy HIV-negative adults with no recently reported acute infections or vaccinations were included as donors. Every donor was a Caucasian adult residing in Nashville, Tennessee, USA. CD4+ T cells were enriched through magnetic negative selection, after which naive cells were positively selected on CD45RA and the remaining negative fraction served as the memory subset. Blood was collected by leukapheresis, and PBMCs were isolated by Ficoll-Histopaque density gradient centrifugation and then cryopreserved in liquid nitrogen vapor phase. Purity and quantity of every magnetically sorted T cell population were checked by analytical flow cytometry. Genomic DNA was isolated from every sorted fraction and measured by UV absorbance on a Nanodrop 2000c. The junction shows trimming of 1 base on V and 0 bases on J, plus 10 bases between the germline ends. The CDR3, cysteine through phenylalanine, is 15 amino acids long. The retained sequence is limited to the CDR3, 45 bases, with the frame set at the first base. For CDR1 and CDR2, the germline V gene lists SGHTA and FQGNSA.

The TCR was taken from a man aged 18 to 29 in good health. Some clones in this sample may be carry-over from other donors' samples. The rearranged chain carries TRBV7-2 and TRBJ2-7; a tentative D match to TRBD1 spans 5 bases. The source material was naive CD4+ T cells from PBMCs. The cell subset or site label, read with the paper, signifies: CD45RA+ positively selected. The DNA is TGTGCCAGCAGCTTAGGACAGCAGAGCTCCTACGAGCAGTACTTC. Its product reads: CASSLGQQSSYEQYF.